The entry below describes one T cell receptor beta chain. Its cognate antigen has yet to be identified. It has no much larger one-base neighbor in the sample; base qualities were not kept. Patients with autoimmune disease history or receiving systemic immunosuppression were excluded from the trial. Peripheral blood for TCR sequencing was collected from all dose cohorts at baseline, on cycle 4 day 1, and on cycle 7 day 1. Samples were obtained from an open-label, multicenter, first-in-human phase I dose-escalation trial of ivuxolimab. Adults with locally advanced or metastatic melanoma, renal cell, hepatocellular, or head and neck squamous cell carcinoma were enrolled in the trial. CD4+ and CD8+ T cells were sorted separately from peripheral blood before TCR sequencing. To sequence the TCRbeta CDR3 region, genomic DNA was isolated from the sorted cells. TCRbeta CDR3 regions were sequenced using the immunoSEQ Assay. TCRdb mirrors the immuneACCESS table, restricted to in-frame sequences. Some clones are absent from its copies; in checked studies, under half trace to an unresolved V gene, and the reason for the others is unknown. Here the sample has fewer than 85,000 clones; approximately 90% occur a single time. The ten largest make up approximately 10% of the sample.

This record comes from a study of OX40 agonist ivuxolimab in advanced cancers. With regard to the full study: The costimulatory receptor OX40 (CD134) was targeted by ivuxolimab, a fully human IgG2 agonistic monoclonal antibody. Intravenous ivuxolimab was administered to patients every 2 weeks at six dose levels: 0.01, 0.1, 0.3, 1.5, 3 and 10 mg/kg. Of the approximately 50 patients in dose escalation, some 20 had hepatocellular carcinoma, some 15 had melanoma, 9 had renal cell carcinoma and 9 had head and neck cancer. A male proportion of under 85% and a mean age of 60 years, ranging from 23 to 79, were recorded for the dose-escalation cohort. Patients were allowed to have had prior anti-PD-1, anti-PD-L1 or anti-CTLA-4 therapy, and 40% of the dose-escalation patients had been treated with checkpoint inhibitors. Partial responses occurred in three dose-escalation patients: two with cutaneous melanoma and one with hepatocellular carcinoma. The purpose of peripheral TCRbeta sequencing was to test whether ivuxolimab changed TCR sequence diversity and led to clonal T-cell expansion. The monotherapy dose-escalation portion (N ≈ 50 patients) of the phase I ivuxolimab trial is reported in the paper.

The paper as a whole reports these results and caveats: Low levels of normalized T-cell clonal expansion were also shown by some nonresponding patients. At doses from 0.1 to 3.0 mg/kg, clonal expansion was seen in both CD4+ and CD8+ blood T cells between baseline and week 6. In the 0.1-3.0 mg/kg groups, partial responders were among the patients with the lowest normalized peripheral clonal expansion, particularly in CD8+ T cells. After ivuxolimab, expanded clones were on average more numerous among CD8+ T cells than among CD4+ T cells. Antigen specificity was not determined for the clonally expanded peripheral T cells.

The sequence was obtained from an adult with an advanced solid tumor such as melanoma, head and neck, liver or kidney cancer. This sample comprised CD4+ or CD8+ T cells sorted from blood, obtained in a trial of the OX40 agonist ivuxolimab.

The bases are TGTGCCAGCAGTTTTACAGGGGGAGTCAACGTCCTGACTTTC. It is translated as CASSFTGGVNVLTF. Recombination linked TRBV27 to TRBJ2-6, and 8 junctional nucleotides match TRBD1. Including cysteine and phenylalanine, the CDR3 has 14 amino acids. Only CDR3 DNA is held: 42 bases, read in frame from base 1. From the germline V gene (reference sequence), CDR1 is MNHEY and CDR2 is SMNVEV. Germline trimming amounts to 3 bases on V and 9 bases on J, with 4 as the count of junction bases outside the gene matches.